A selection of T cell receptor beta chains follows, all from one sample in a study of T cells after yellow fever vaccination. TCRdb processed the 5' RACE reads anew with MiXCR; each CDR3 protein has one entry. The table shows approximately 610,000 distinct CDR3 sequences, with roughly 17% occurring only once. The sequencing used PBMCs, collected roughly 5 days after the first yellow fever vaccination. These receptors were collected from a man in his late teens or twenties who received the YFV17D yellow fever vaccine. The CDR3 runs from the conserved cysteine through the conserved F or W. The order of the fields is J gene, V gene, D gene, clone size, CDR3 protein, CDR3 DNA. A D gene is named only where the DNA matches it firmly. Clone size appears in some rows only: once, few, many, or a class for an expanded clone.

>TRBJ2-3|TRBV4-3|.|few
CASSQDLPGGTDTQYF
TGCGCCAGCAGCCAAGATCTGCCGGGGGGCACAGATACGCAGTATTTT
>TRBJ2-3|TRBV12-3/TRBV12-4|.|many
CASLAVARDTQYF
TGTGCCAGCTTAGCGGTGGCACGGGATACGCAGTATTTT
>TRBJ2-2|TRBV7-8|.|.
CASSLSGGAGGPGELFF
TGTGCCAGCAGCTTATCGGGGGGGGCAGGGGGCCCCGGGGAGCTGTTTTTT
>TRBJ2-3|TRBV10-3|TRBD2|.
CAISTPGTSTDTQYF
TGTGCCATCAGCACCCCGGGGACTAGTACAGATACGCAGTATTTT
>TRBJ2-1|TRBV7-9|TRBD2|.
CASSRSGGANEQFF
TGTGCCAGCAGCCGTAGCGGGGGGGCGAATGAGCAGTTCTTC
>TRBJ2-3|TRBV6-5|TRBD2|few
CASSYSSGGLADTQYF
TGTGCCAGCAGTTACTCGTCGGGGGGGCTTGCAGATACGCAGTATTTT
>TRBJ2-1|TRBV30|.|few
CAWERGGPYNEQFF
TGTGCCTGGGAGAGGGGGGGGCCTTACAATGAGCAGTTCTTC
>TRBJ2-5|TRBV27|.|few
CAKESGIQETQYF
TGTGCTAAGGAGTCGGGTATCCAAGAGACCCAGTACTTC
>TRBJ2-2|TRBV12-3/TRBV12-4|TRBD1|many
CASRPGQGPGELFF
TGTGCCAGCAGGCCGGGACAGGGCCCTGGGGAGCTGTTTTTT
>TRBJ2-3|TRBV20-1|.|.
CSARSAPASTDTQYF
TGCAGTGCTAGATCGGCCCCCGCTAGCACAGATACGCAGTATTTT
>TRBJ2-3|TRBV4-3|.|.
CASSQDVSSTDTQYF
TGCGCCAGCAGCCAAGATGTCAGTAGCACAGATACGCAGTATTTT
>TRBJ1-2|TRBV6-5|.|few
CASSYRVDYGYTF
TGTGCCAGCAGTTACCGAGTTGACTATGGCTACACCTTC
>TRBJ2-3|TRBV6-5|.|few
CASSSRAHTQYF
TGTGCCAGCAGCTCGAGGGCCCATACGCAGTATTTT
>TRBJ2-2|TRBV20-1|TRBD2|few
CSARVASGVGNTGELFF
TGCAGTGCTAGAGTGGCTAGCGGGGTAGGGAACACCGGGGAGCTGTTTTTT
>TRBJ2-7|TRBV4-2|.|.
CASSQGPREQYF
TGTGCCAGCAGCCAAGGACCAAGGGAGCAGTACTTC
>TRBJ2-1|TRBV20-1|TRBD2|many
CSASPYPLAGTNEQFF
TGCAGTGCTAGTCCTTACCCTCTAGCGGGGACCAATGAGCAGTTCTTC
>TRBJ2-2|TRBV12-3/TRBV12-4|.|.
CASSLDRELFF
TGTGCCAGCAGTTTAGATAGGGAGCTGTTTTTT
>TRBJ2-5|TRBV9|TRBD2|.
CASSVSMTSGYQETQYF
TGTGCCAGCAGCGTTAGTATGACTAGCGGGTACCAAGAGACCCAGTACTTC
>TRBJ2-2|TRBV7-6|.|few
CASSLNGAYTGELFF
TGTGCCAGCAGCCTGAACGGGGCTTACACCGGGGAGCTGTTTTTT
>TRBJ1-2|TRBV7-2|.|few
CASSFGPGTIANYGYTF
TGTGCCAGCAGCTTCGGACCCGGGACGATCGCTAACTATGGCTACACCTTC
>TRBJ1-6|TRBV2|.|.
CASSVGYSPLHF
TGTGCCAGCAGTGTAGGGTACTCACCCCTCCACTTT
>TRBJ1-6|TRBV5-4|.|.
CASSPTPGGQGNSPLHF
TGTGCCAGCAGCCCAACCCCGGGAGGTCAGGGGAATTCACCCCTCCACTTT
>TRBJ2-3|TRBV20-1|.|.
CSAAGHLFTDTQYF
TGCAGTGCGGCGGGACACCTATTCACAGATACGCAGTATTTT
>TRBJ2-1|TRBV11-1|.|many
CASSPRDGTGASSYNEQFF
TGTGCCAGCAGCCCACGCGACGGTACGGGGGCCAGCTCCTACAATGAGCAGTTCTTC
>TRBJ2-1|TRBV20-1|TRBD2|.
CSARGWSSGGALSGYNEQFF
TGCAGTGCTAGAGGATGGTCTAGCGGGGGGGCACTGTCGGGCTACAATGAGCAGTTCTTC
>TRBJ2-7|TRBV6-2/TRBV6-3|.|few
CASSYPNRVYGIYEQYF
TGTGCCAGCAGTTACCCGAACAGGGTGTACGGGATATACGAGCAGTACTTC
>TRBJ2-5|TRBV7-2|TRBD1|.
CASDPGQGETQYF
TGTGCCAGCGACCCCGGACAGGGGGAGACCCAGTACTTC
>TRBJ2-3|TRBV25-1|.|.
CASSLRAGFTDTQYF
TGTGCCAGCAGCCTACGGGCGGGTTTCACAGATACGCAGTATTTT
>TRBJ1-6|TRBV4-3|.|.
CASSQDEGVGYNSPLHF
TGCGCCAGCAGCCAAGATGAGGGGGTTGGGTATAATTCACCCCTCCACTTT
>TRBJ1-1|TRBV5-1|.|.
CASSTQGLNTEAFF
TGCGCCAGCAGTACACAGGGATTGAACACTGAAGCTTTCTTT
>TRBJ2-7|TRBV2|.|few
CASSVQGTTYEQYF
TGTGCCAGCAGTGTTCAGGGGACCACCTACGAGCAGTACTTC
>TRBJ2-1|TRBV19|TRBD1|few
CASSDPGTGLGNEQFF
TGTGCCAGTAGTGACCCCGGGACAGGGCTAGGGAATGAGCAGTTCTTC
>TRBJ2-2|TRBV4-3|TRBD2|.
CASSLGLAGGQYGELFF
TGCGCCAGCAGCCTAGGACTAGCGGGGGGGCAGTACGGGGAGCTGTTTTTT
>TRBJ1-5|TRBV19|.|few
CASSDPWDEPQHF
TGTGCCAGTAGTGACCCATGGGACGAACCCCAGCATTTT
>TRBJ1-2|TRBV30|.|.
CAWSVGGPLGYTF
TGTGCCTGGAGTGTTGGAGGGCCGTTAGGCTACACCTTC
>TRBJ2-2|TRBV12-3/TRBV12-4|.|few
CASRGGGSNTGELFF
TGTGCCAGCAGAGGGGGGGGCTCGAACACCGGGGAGCTGTTTTTT
>TRBJ1-1|TRBV12-3/TRBV12-4|.|.
CASSLKMAGFPEAFF
TGTGCCAGCAGTTTAAAAATGGCGGGGTTCCCTGAAGCTTTCTTT
>TRBJ1-3|TRBV7-2|.|.
CASSLMGAPKNF
TGTGCCAGCAGCCTAATGGGGGCGCCGAAGAATTTT
>TRBJ1-1|TRBV7-8|.|.
CASSLGAGYTEAFF
TGTGCCAGCAGCTTAGGGGCGGGATACACTGAAGCTTTCTTT
>TRBJ1-1|TRBV3-1|.|few
CASSQTGEAFF
TGTGCCAGCAGCCAAACGGGTGAAGCTTTCTTT
>TRBJ2-7|TRBV7-2|.|few
CASSLAFGGTYEQYF
TGTGCCAGCAGCTTAGCGTTCGGAGGGACCTACGAGCAGTACTTC
>TRBJ1-3|TRBV5-1|.|.
CASSPDGSGNTIYF
TGCGCCAGCAGCCCGGACGGCTCTGGAAACACCATATATTTT
>TRBJ2-3|TRBV12-3/TRBV12-4|.|few
CASSLSRGPSTDTQYF
TGTGCCAGCAGTCTATCGCGAGGGCCCAGCACAGATACGCAGTATTTT
>TRBJ2-5|TRBV4-1|TRBD2|.
CASSQTYGGALETQYF
TGCGCCAGCAGCCAAACTTACGGGGGGGCATTGGAGACCCAGTACTTC
>TRBJ2-3|TRBV5-1|.|few
CASSSTSILTYTDTQYF
TGCGCCAGCAGCTCCACGTCGATACTGACTTACACAGATACGCAGTATTTT
>TRBJ1-2|TRBV15|TRBD1|few
CATSSGTGTFYGYTF
TGTGCCACCTCCAGTGGGACAGGGACTTTCTATGGCTACACCTTC
>TRBJ1-2|TRBV7-9|.|.
CARDHLSGGYTF
TGTGCCAGAGATCACCTCTCGGGCGGCTACACCTTC
>TRBJ2-1|TRBV2|.|many
CASSEATTEQFF
TGTGCCAGCAGTGAGGCAACGACCGAGCAGTTCTTC
>TRBJ1-1|TRBV5-4|.|.
CASSFFQTNTEAFF
TGTGCCAGCAGCTTTTTTCAGACTAACACTGAAGCTTTCTTT
>TRBJ1-2|TRBV19|.|few
CASSGPTLRNYGYTF
TGTGCCAGCAGCGGGCCTACCCTACGGAACTATGGCTACACCTTC
>TRBJ2-6|TRBV5-4|.|many
CASSTAQGSGANVLTF
TGTGCCAGCAGCACCGCACAGGGCTCTGGGGCCAACGTCCTGACTTTC
>TRBJ1-1|TRBV7-6|TRBD1|.
CASSEATGVTEAFF
TGTGCCAGCAGCGAAGCGACAGGGGTCACTGAAGCTTTCTTT
>TRBJ1-1|TRBV12-3/TRBV12-4|.|few
CASSLEGSAEAFF
TGTGCCAGCAGTTTAGAGGGGTCAGCTGAAGCTTTCTTT
>TRBJ2-3|TRBV5-1|TRBD2|few
CASRGGTTTDTQYF
TGCGCCAGCAGGGGGGGGACCACCACAGATACGCAGTATTTT
>TRBJ2-3|TRBV3-1|.|.
CASSLREASDTQYF
TGTGCCAGCAGCCTAAGGGAGGCATCAGATACGCAGTATTTT
>TRBJ2-7|TRBV5-6|TRBD1|.
CASSPRPGTGRYEQYF
TGTGCCAGCAGTCCACGACCCGGGACAGGGAGGTACGAGCAGTACTTC
>TRBJ1-1|TRBV21-1|.|.
CASSGGGMDTEAFF
TGTGCCAGCAGTGGGGGGGGCATGGACACTGAAGCTTTCTTT
>TRBJ2-7|TRBV7-9|.|few
CASSYTGYEQYF
TGTGCCAGCAGCTACACAGGGTACGAGCAGTACTTC